This T cell receptor (beta chain) was sequenced for a study of cytomegalovirus exposure and HLA in healthy donors. In the study overall: A preliminary data release comprised roughly 85 million unique TCRs obtained from HLA-typed donors. Study-level results: There were reportedly fewer N-insertions in an Asian-associated ancestry cluster than the approximately 670-donor mean, in a later analysis. In an earlier analysis, in some 600 donors, most V segments appeared productive either ~87% or ~30% of the time.

The PCR ran on 60 Vbeta and 13 Jbeta primers. Clones were read by immunoSEQ multiplex PCR, and TCRdb kept only the in-frame ones, dropping some. This table holds over 40,000 clones, about 85% found once. Comment on this clone: The antigen remains unidentified.

This CDR3 region has 12 residues. V lost 4 bases, J lost 4 bases, and 8 bases lay in between. The germline gives CDR1 SGHDT, CDR2 YYEEEE. This receptor was identified in a woman aged 40-49 years in good health and CMV-seropositive. Sequenced: PBMCs. The chain has TRBV5-6 and TRBJ1-2; D remains ambiguous. The CDR3: CASSDEGYGYTF. CDR3 nucleotide sequence: TGTGCCAGCAGCGATGAGGGCTATGGCTACACCTTC. Variable domain in full (rest from reference TRBV5-6 and TRBJ1-2): DAGVTQSPTHLIKTRGQQVTLRCSPKSGHDTVSWYQQALGQGPQFIFQYYEEEERQRGNFPDRFSGHQFPNYSSELNVNALLLGDSALYLCASSDEGYGYTFGSGTRLTVV.